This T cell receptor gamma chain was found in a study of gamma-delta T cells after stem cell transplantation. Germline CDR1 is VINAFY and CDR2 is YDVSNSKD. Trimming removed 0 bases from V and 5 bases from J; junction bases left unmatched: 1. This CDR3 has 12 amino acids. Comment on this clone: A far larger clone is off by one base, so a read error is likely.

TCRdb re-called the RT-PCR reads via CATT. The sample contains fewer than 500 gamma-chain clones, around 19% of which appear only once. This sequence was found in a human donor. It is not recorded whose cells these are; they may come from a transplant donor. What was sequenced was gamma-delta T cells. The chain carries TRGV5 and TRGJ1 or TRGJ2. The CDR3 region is CATWDRHYKKLF. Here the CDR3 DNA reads TGTGCCACCTGGGACAGGCATTATAAGAAACTCTTT.